This T cell receptor (beta chain) was observed in a study of T-cell reconstitution after alpha-beta-depleted transplantation in children. This clonotype was observed many times. The target antigen is unknown. The CDR3 is 11 amino acids. Trimming pared 6 bases from V and 0 bases from J, leaving 3 bases between. CDR1 is SNHLY and CDR2 is FYNNEI in the germline V gene. The study's findings and limits: Expanded graft clones numbering several hundred reportedly gave rise to alpha-beta T cells about two months after transplant.

Preparation of the TCRbeta library was carried out with unique molecular identifiers. In TCRdb, the PCR reads were re-called with MiXCR into one record per CDR3 protein. The sample has some 600,000 distinct CDR3 sequences; approximately 13% are singletons. This clonotype was obtained from a male patient aged 10 to 17 who had a stem cell transplant for acute myeloid leukemia, so the T cells may come from the graft donor. The source was PBMCs, mostly from graft donor cells, collected 360 days after TCRalphabeta/CD19-depleted stem cell transplant. The chain recombines TRBV2 with TRBJ2-7; D call uncertain. In DNA form, the CDR3 reads TGTGCCAGCAGGCTCTCCTACGAGCAGTACTTC. Translation gives CASRLSYEQYF.